This TCR beta chain originates from a study of PD-1 blockade in classical Hodgkin lymphoma. The repertoire was sequenced with immunoSEQ multiplex PCR; TCRdb's copy has only in-frame clones and lacks some. The profile shows approximately 150,000 clones, approximately 72% of them singletons. As to this clone: Its antigen is currently unknown.

Patients all relapsed after autologous stem cell transplantation, and there was variation in brentuximab vedotin exposure. Best outcomes ranged across complete response, partial response and progressive disease. The CDR3 contains 14 residues. The germline gives CDR1 SEHNR, CDR2 FQNEAQ (reference sequence). The ends were cut back, 5 bases at V and 1 base at J, with 11 bases in the middle. Whole-study results and caveats: Reasons behind the repertoire differences stay unclear, perhaps disease activity or earlier therapy. While CD8+ TCR diversity did not rise significantly by C4D1, CD4+ TCR diversity did.

This chain connects TRBV7-9 to TRBJ1-1; D perhaps matches TRBD1 (6 bases). The receptor was derived from a human donor with classical Hodgkin lymphoma. The sequencing here drew on peripheral blood mononuclear cells (PBMCs), taken before the second cycle of nivolumab. The DNA for the CDR3 is TGTGCCAGCAGCCTCCAGGGGCAGAACACTGAAGCTTTCTTT. This encodes CASSLQGQNTEAFF.